This entry lists 16 T cell receptor beta chains sequenced from one sample in a study of cytomegalovirus exposure and HLA in healthy donors. The primer mix had 60 Vbeta and 13 Jbeta primers. The data were produced by immunoSEQ multiplex PCR, yet TCRdb's version contains in-frame clones alone and is incomplete. This table holds 45,000 to 55,000 clones. Material: PBMCs. The receptor set was obtained from a woman between 45 and 65 years old in good health and CMV-seropositive.

The chain couples TRBV4-3 to TRBJ2-3, with a weak D call TRBD2 (6 bases). V lost 3 bases and J lost 6, with 34 bases in between. Germline V gene data show CDR1 as LGHNA and CDR2 as YSLEER. The length of the CDR3 is 21 residues. CDR3: CASSHHTSSDRLTNGGDTQYF. For the CDR3, the DNA is TGCGCCAGCAGCCACCATACTTCCTCGGATAGGTTGACTAATGGAGGGGATACGCAGTATTTT.

The chain carries TRBV7-2 and TRBJ1-1, with 7 bases fitting TRBD1. The germline V gene has CDR1 SGHTA and CDR2 FQGNSA. This CDR3 is 14 amino acids long. V shed 5 bases and J 6 bases; nucleotides not matched to a gene: 9. The CDR3 loop reads CASSGRNRGAEAFF. CDR3 bases: TGTGCCAGCAGCGGGCGCAACAGGGGAGCTGAAGCTTTCTTT. Filled out from reference TRBV7-2 and TRBJ1-1, the complete variable domain reads GAGVSQSPSNKVTEKGKDVELRCDPISGHTALYWYRQSLGQGLEFLIYFQGNSAPDKSGLPSDRFSAERTGGSVSTLTIQRTQQEDSAVYLCASSGRNRGAEAFFGQGTRLTVV.

This rearrangement joins TRBV5-1 to TRBJ2-1; TRBD1 is a possible D gene (5 bases). This CDR3 comprises 15 residues. CDR1 is SGHRS and CDR2 is YFSETQ in the germline V gene. V was shortened by 4 bases and J by 1 base, with 12 bases between the two germline ends. The DNA of the CDR3 is TGCGCCAGCAGCGTTCAGGGAAATTCCTACAATGAGCAGTTCTTC. Its protein is CASSVQGNSYNEQFF.

This rearrangement joins TRBV28 to TRBJ2-3; the D gene is possibly TRBD1 (6 bases). Germline loops: CDR1 MDHEN, CDR2 SYDVKM. Deletions cut 6 bases from V and 5 bases from J, with 30 bases between. This CDR3 region has 19 residues. The CDR3 protein is CASRPDLPGPTGTQDTQYF. For the CDR3, the DNA is TGTGCCAGCAGACCTGACCTCCCGGGACCTACGGGGACACAAGATACGCAGTATTTT.

The rearrangement uses TRBV6-6 and TRBJ2-2, with a weak D call TRBD2 (5 bases). CDR1 and CDR2 (germline): MNHNY, SVGAGI (reference sequence). V gave up 8 bases and J gave up 0 bases, with 13 bases separating them. CDR3 length equals 15 residues. Here the CDR3 reads CASSPTGSNTGELFF. The DNA for the CDR3 is TGTGCCAGCTCCCCGACGGGGTCGAACACCGGGGAGCTGTTTTTT.

DNA for the CDR3: TGTGCCAGCAGCCGCAGATGGGGACAGGGGGGAAGTTCACCCCTCCACTTT. Its translation is CASSRRWGQGGSSPLHF. This chain uses TRBV7-8 with TRBJ1-6, with 11 bases that match TRBD1. Trimming at V came to 5 bases and at J to 9 bases, leaving 12 bases not matched to a gene. Germline V gene data show CDR1 as SGHVS and CDR2 as FQNEAQ. This CDR3 is 17 amino acids long.

CDR3 in amino acids: CAISELAGQPQHF. The CDR3 DNA reads as TGTGCCATCAGTGAGTTAGCGGGTCAGCCCCAGCATTTT. This rearrangement joins TRBV10-3 to TRBJ1-5; D is uncertain. This CDR3 is built from 13 residues. Germline V gives CDR1 ENHRY, CDR2 SYGVKD. V dropped 1 base and J dropped 6 bases, with 7 bases sitting between them.

The V and J genes are TRBV9 and TRBJ2-1, with D tentatively TRBD2 (5 bases). V was clipped by 0 bases and J by 10 bases, with 14 bases between them. Per the germline V gene, CDR1 is SGDLS and CDR2 is YYNGEE. The CDR3 contains 14 residues. The CDR3 reads CASSVVSEGREQFF. In nucleotides, the CDR3 is TGTGCCAGCAGCGTAGTATCCGAGGGCCGAGAGCAGTTCTTC.

The rearrangement links TRBV15 to TRBJ1-1; D is perhaps TRBD1 (5 bases). CDR1 and CDR2 from the germline V gene are LNHNV and YYDKDF (reference sequence). V lost 1 base to trimming and J lost 0 bases, with 12 bases between them. CDR3 length: 16 amino acids. This CDR3 reads CATSRGVQGMNTEAFF. In DNA, the CDR3 is TGTGCCACCAGCAGAGGGGTTCAGGGAATGAACACTGAAGCTTTCTTT.

V is TRBV19 and J is TRBJ2-1; 8 nucleotides line up with TRBD1. In germline, CDR1 is LNHDA, CDR2 SQIVND (reference sequence). V was clipped by 8 bases and J by 6 bases; unmatched bases: 6. This CDR3 is 13 amino acids long. CDR3 coding DNA: TGTGCCAGTGGGCCAGGGGGCCTCAATGAGCAGTTCTTC. It yields the protein CASGPGGLNEQFF.

The V call is TRBV2, the J call TRBJ2-5; D perhaps matches TRBD2 (6 bases). CDR3 size: 13 residues. V gave up 4 bases and J gave up 5 bases, with 11 bases separating them. CDR1 is SNHLY, CDR2 FYNNEI, per germline. The CDR3 bases are TGTGCCAGCAGTGTGGAGGGAGAGGAGACCCAGTACTTC. This encodes CASSVEGEETQYF.

The J gene is TRBJ2-5, the V gene TRBV19; the match to TRBD1 covers 7 bases. This CDR3 comprises 14 residues. Germline CDR1 LNHDA, CDR2 SQIVND (reference sequence). After removal of 4 bases from V and 2 bases from J, the junction contained 4 bases not matched to a gene. The CDR3 nucleotides are TGTGCCAGTAGTACAGGGACAGTTCAAGAGACCCAGTACTTC. This gives the protein CASSTGTVQETQYF.

This chain uses TRBV30 with TRBJ1-3; D may be TRBD1 (6 bases). This CDR3 region has 12 residues. Trimming stripped 8 bases from V and 2 bases from J, with 10 bases between. Germline CDR1 is GTSNPN and CDR2 is SVGIG (reference sequence). The CDR3 is CAGDRTGNTIYF. The CDR3 bases are TGTGCCGGCGACAGGACTGGAAACACCATATATTTT.

The chain couples TRBV2 to TRBJ2-3; no clear D. This CDR3 is built from 12 residues. Germline values: CDR1 SNHLY, CDR2 FYNNEI. The V end was cut by 5 bases, the J end by 5 bases, with 8 bases between. The CDR3 nucleotides read TGTGCCAGCAGTTCAGACTTAGATACGCAGTATTTT. Encoded protein: CASSSDLDTQYF.

V usage is TRBV27 and J usage is TRBJ1-6, with a tentative D call TRBD1 (5 bases). The CDR3 runs 13 residues. Per the germline V gene, CDR1 is MNHEY and CDR2 is SMNVEV (reference sequence). Trimming took 2 bases from V and 6 from J, leaving 5 bases between them. The CDR3 reads CASSLQGNSPLHF. CDR3 in DNA: TGTGCCAGCAGTTTACAGGGTAATTCACCCCTCCACTTT.

The chain uses TRBV5-1 and TRBJ1-1; TRBD1 agrees at 8 bases. From germline, CDR1 is SGHRS and CDR2 YFSETQ. V dropped 3 bases and J dropped 4; count of bases not matched to a gene: 2. CDR3 length: 13 residues. In DNA, the CDR3 is TGCGCCAGCAGCTCCCAGGGGGCCACTGAAGCTTTCTTT. It is translated as CASSSQGATEAFF.